The 28 T cell receptor beta chains presented below share a single source sample, sequenced in a study of shared clonotypes between healthy human individuals. It was CD45RO-negative cells, positively selected for CCR7, that made up naive CD8 cells, with terminally differentiated effector memory CD45RA+ cells excluded. TCRdb's copy holds only in-frame clones and misses some; the assay was immunoSEQ multiplex PCR. The sample yields roughly 2 million clones, just under 95% seen once. Input material: naive CD8+ T cells sorted from blood. The receptor set was obtained from a man aged 18 to 29 in good health.

The rearrangement joins TRBV7-6 to TRBJ1-1; TRBD1 agrees at 8 bases. CDR3 length: 15 residues. Germline V CDR1 and CDR2: SGHVS, FNYEAQ. V lost 5 bases, J lost 2 bases, and 7 bases stayed unmatched. As DNA, the CDR3 is TGTGCCAGCAGCCCCACGACAGGGGTAAACACTGAAGCTTTCTTT. It specifies CASSPTTGVNTEAFF.

The CDR3 bases are TGTGCCAGCAGCTTAGGTGAGGTGTCTGGCTACACCTTC. Protein sequence: CASSLGEVSGYTF. The rearrangement joins TRBV11-2 to TRBJ1-2; D is undetermined. The CDR3 totals 13 residues. V dropped 1 base and J dropped 7 bases, with 10 bases sitting between them. Germline assignment: CDR1 SGHAT and CDR2 FQNNGV.

J is TRBJ2-7 and V is TRBV29-1; 8 bases are a match to TRBD1. Trimming removed 2 bases from V and 5 bases from J; junction bases left unmatched: 8. CDR1 and CDR2 (germline): SQVTM, ANQGSEA. CDR3 length: 14 residues. CDR3: CSVESGGPLNEQYF. CDR3 bases: TGCAGCGTTGAATCAGGGGGCCCTTTGAACGAGCAGTACTTC.

The chain uses TRBV5-4 and TRBJ2-1; D possibly uses TRBD1 or TRBD2 (5 bases each). This CDR3 has 15 residues. V was pared by 4 bases and J by 3 bases, with 14 bases between. Looked up from germline, CDR1 is SGHNT and CDR2 is YYREEE (reference sequence). The chain's CDR3 is CASSRTRGDYNEQFF. CDR3 DNA: TGTGCCAGCAGCCGTACCCGAGGGGACTACAATGAGCAGTTCTTC.

V usage is TRBV6-1 and J usage is TRBJ1-4, with 9 bases identical to TRBD1. Unmatched junction bases numbered 5, after V lost 3 bases and J lost 3 bases. The CDR3 contains 16 residues. Germline V CDR1 and CDR2: MNHNS, SASEGT. The CDR3 reads CASSDRTGGPNEKLFF. In nucleotides, the CDR3 is TGTGCCAGCAGTGACCGAACAGGGGGCCCTAATGAAAAACTGTTTTTT.

CDR3 protein: CASSLAPVGGTEAFF. The CDR3 region has the DNA TGTGCCAGCAGCTTAGCACCCGTGGGGGGCACTGAAGCTTTCTTT. V gene TRBV11-2 combines with J gene TRBJ1-1; tentative D call: TRBD1 (5 bases). In germline, CDR1 is SGHAT, CDR2 FQNNGV. Deletions cut 1 base from V and 4 bases from J, with 13 bases between. The CDR3 loop spans 15 amino acids.

The rearrangement uses TRBV9 and TRBJ2-7; D could derive from TRBD1 or TRBD2 (5 bases each). The V and J ends lost 3 bases and 2 bases respectively, with 12 bases between them. The CDR3 has 14 amino acids. Germline CDR1 SGDLS, CDR2 YYNGEE. The CDR3 DNA sequence: TGTGCCAGCAGCGGGGGGTCTAGACCCTACGAGCAGTACTTC. This sequence encodes CASSGGSRPYEQYF.

The chain uses TRBV5-6 and TRBJ1-4; no firm D call. The V gene's germline CDR1 is SGHDT and CDR2 YYEEEE. V lost 0 bases and J lost 7, with 7 bases in between. The CDR3 length is 13 residues. The CDR3 protein is CASSLAVGEKLFF. The CDR3, as DNA: TGTGCCAGCAGCTTGGCTGTGGGTGAAAAACTGTTTTTT.

This rearrangement joins TRBV9 to TRBJ2-7; D is unclear. The germline CDR1 and CDR2 sequences are SGDLS and YYNGEE. V lost 0 bases to trimming and J lost 5 bases, with 15 bases between them. This CDR3 region has 15 residues. The CDR3 DNA reads TGTGCCAGCAGCGTAGGGCAGCACACCCTGGACGAGCAGTACTTC. The encoded protein is CASSVGQHTLDEQYF.

The chain employs TRBV7-9 and TRBJ2-7; 11 bases fit TRBD2. V dropped 4 bases and J dropped 2; count of bases not matched to a gene: 4. The CDR3 length is 15 residues. Germline lookup yields CDR1 SEHNR and CDR2 FQNEAQ (reference sequence). CDR3 amino acids: CASSSPGLAAYEQYF. CDR3 sequence (DNA): TGTGCCAGCAGCTCACCGGGACTAGCGGCCTACGAGCAGTACTTC.

The chain employs TRBV7-9 and TRBJ2-7; TRBD2 matches at 7 bases. The germline gives CDR1 SEHNR, CDR2 FQNEAQ (reference sequence). V trimming: 4 bases; J trimming: 3 bases; junction bases outside the gene matches: 6. The CDR3 is 14 amino acids. CDR3 DNA sequence: TGTGCCAGCAGCTGGGGAGGGCCCGACTACGAGCAGTACTTC. Translated, it gives CASSWGGPDYEQYF.

The gene calls are TRBV7-6 and TRBJ2-7; TRBD2 matches 9 bases. The V segment lost 5 bases and the J segment 0 bases; nucleotides outside the gene matches: 5. This CDR3 is 15 amino acids long. The germline V gene has CDR1 SGHVS and CDR2 FNYEAQ. CDR3 sequence reads: CASSPLAGSSYEQYF. The CDR3 nucleotides are TGTGCCAGCAGCCCCCTAGCGGGAAGCTCCTACGAGCAGTACTTC. The full variable domain, with the rest looked up from reference TRBV7-6 and TRBJ2-7, is GAGVSQSPRYKVTKRGQDVALRCDPISGHVSLYWYRQALGQGPEFLTYFNYEAQQDKSGLPNDRFSAERPEGSISTLTIQRTEQRDSAMYRCASSPLAGSSYEQYFGPGTRLTVT.

The chain joins TRBV19 to TRBJ2-3, with D possibly being TRBD2 (5 bases). Germline lookup yields CDR1 LNHDA and CDR2 SQIVND (reference sequence). V dropped 5 bases and J dropped 0 bases, with 12 bases sitting between them. The CDR3 is made up of 15 amino acids. CDR3 protein: CASSGERASTDTQYF. Here the CDR3 DNA reads TGTGCCAGTAGTGGGGAGCGAGCTAGCACAGATACGCAGTATTTT.

With regard to this clone: Other DNA sequences in the same sample also yield this CDR3. The rearrangement joins TRBV7-9 to TRBJ1-2, with a possible D match to TRBD1 (6 bases). V was clipped by 1 base and J by 6 bases, with 9 bases between them. CDR1 SEHNR and CDR2 FQNEAQ come from the germline V gene (reference sequence). The CDR3 runs to 13 residues. CDR3 DNA sequence: TGTGCCAGCAGCTTAGAGGGGGGCAATGGCTACACCTTC. Translated, it gives CASSLEGGNGYTF.

The chain is built from TRBV6-5 and TRBJ1-1; 9 nucleotides line up with TRBD1. Unmatched junction bases numbered 10, after V lost 8 bases and J lost 3 bases. The germline V gene encodes CDR1 MNHEY and CDR2 SVGAGI. CDR3 size: 15 residues. CDR3 residues: CASCGTGRLDTEAFF. CDR3 sequence (DNA): TGTGCCAGCTGTGGGACAGGGAGATTGGACACTGAAGCTTTCTTT.

The gene calls are TRBV11-2 and TRBJ2-5; 12 nucleotides line up with TRBD2. Germline CDR1 reads SGHAT; CDR2 reads FQNNGV. This CDR3 has 14 residues. V gave up 5 bases and J gave up 6 bases; unmatched junction bases: 4. The CDR3 loop reads CASSLAGGLKTQYF. In nucleotides, the CDR3 is TGTGCCAGCAGCCTAGCGGGAGGGTTAAAGACCCAGTACTTC.

V usage is TRBV9 and J usage is TRBJ2-2, with D maybe TRBD2 (5 bases). The V gene lost 4 bases and the J gene lost 4 bases, with 17 bases spanning the gap. The CDR3 extends over 16 amino acids. Per germline, CDR1 SGDLS and CDR2 YYNGEE. For the CDR3, the DNA is TGTGCCAGCAGCTCGGACTCCGCAATAGGCACCGGGGAGCTGTTTTTT. Translation: CASSSDSAIGTGELFF.

The chain employs TRBV7-2 and TRBJ1-6, with D tentatively TRBD1 (5 bases). Trimming pared 4 bases from V and 8 bases from J, leaving 12 bases between. CDR1 and CDR2 from the germline V gene are SGHTA and FQGNSA. The CDR3 totals 14 residues. CDR3 DNA: TGTGCCAGCAGCTGGGGCCCTACAGATTCACCCCTCCACTTT. Protein: CASSWGPTDSPLHF.

A word on this clone: Other DNA sequences in this sample translate to the same CDR3. This chain uses TRBV6-5 with TRBJ2-1; D may match TRBD1 or TRBD2 (5 bases each). This CDR3 spans 14 amino acids. Germline V CDR1 and CDR2: MNHEY, SVGAGI. V shed 2 bases and J shed 4 bases, with 9 bases lying between them. The CDR3 protein is CASSYGGGYNEQFF. CDR3 in DNA: TGTGCCAGCAGTTACGGGGGTGGGTACAATGAGCAGTTCTTC.

The V and J genes are TRBV29-1 and TRBJ1-4, with a possible D match to TRBD1 (5 bases). The CDR3 contains 17 residues. The germline gives CDR1 SQVTM, CDR2 ANQGSEA. Trimming removed 4 bases at V and 0 bases at J, with 18 bases between. The CDR3 region has the DNA TGCAGCGTTGTCTCCGGGGGGGACGTCCCAACTAATGAAAAACTGTTTTTT. Amino acids: CSVVSGGDVPTNEKLFF.

The chain has TRBV13 and TRBJ2-5, with D possibly matching TRBD1 (5 bases). Trimming took off 0 bases at V and 4 bases at J, with 9 bases between the two ends. CDR1 is PRHDT and CDR2 is FYEKMQ in the germline V gene (reference sequence). The CDR3 has 14 amino acids. CDR3 DNA sequence: TGTGCCAGCAGCTTAGGCTCAGGGATAGAGACCCAGTACTTC. As protein: CASSLGSGIETQYF.

To note about this clone: The sample carries other DNA sequences with the same CDR3. This rearrangement joins TRBV30 to TRBJ1-1; D unclear. Trimming shortened V by 2 bases and J by 5 bases, and 6 bases separated the two germline ends. Germline CDR1 is GTSNPN and CDR2 is SVGIG (reference sequence). The CDR3 covers 11 residues. This CDR3 reads CAWSLGTEAFF. In DNA form, the CDR3 reads TGTGCCTGGAGTCTAGGGACTGAAGCTTTCTTT.

The V gene is TRBV5-1, the J gene TRBJ2-1; D gene uncertain. The V gene's germline CDR1 is SGHRS and CDR2 YFSETQ. The CDR3 runs to 13 residues. The germline V and J ends were trimmed by 3 bases and 7 bases, with 11 bases remaining between them. The CDR3 is CASSSLPVNEQFF. The CDR3 bases are TGCGCCAGCAGCTCTCTACCCGTTAATGAGCAGTTCTTC. The full variable domain, completed using reference TRBV5-1 and TRBJ2-1, is KAGVTQTPRYLIKTRGQQVTLSCSPISGHRSVSWYQQTPGQGLQFLFEYFSETQRNKGNFPGRFSGRQFSNSRSEMNVSTLELGDSALYLCASSSLPVNEQFFGPGTRLTVL.

The rearrangement joins TRBV7-3 to TRBJ2-5, with unresolved D. The V gene's germline CDR1 is SGHTA and CDR2 FQGTGA. CDR3 length: 13 residues. V was shortened by 2 bases and J by 2 bases, with 6 bases between the two germline ends. The CDR3 here is CASSLSVQETQYF. The CDR3 nucleotides read TGTGCCAGCAGCTTATCCGTGCAAGAGACCCAGTACTTC.

This chain links TRBV5-4 with TRBJ1-2; TRBD1 matches at 8 bases. The germline V gene encodes CDR1 SGHNT and CDR2 YYREEE (reference sequence). Losses at the gene ends were 4 bases for V and 2 bases for J; bases not matched to a gene: 4. CDR3 size: 14 residues. In DNA form, the CDR3 reads TGTGCCAGCAGCCCAGACAGGGGCAACTATGGCTACACCTTC. Encoded protein: CASSPDRGNYGYTF.

This sequence joins TRBV11-2 and TRBJ2-7; D is tentatively TRBD1 or TRBD2 (5 bases each). CDR3 length: 14 amino acids. Germline V gene data show CDR1 as SGHAT and CDR2 as FQNNGV. V lost 3 bases to trimming and J lost 1 base, with 10 bases between them. CDR3 nucleotide sequence: TGTGCCAGCAGCTTGGGACCCGCTTCCTACGAGCAGTACTTC. Translation gives CASSLGPASYEQYF.

V gene TRBV2 combines with J gene TRBJ2-1; D may be TRBD2 (6 bases). The length of the CDR3 is 18 residues. Trimming removed 0 bases at V and 2 bases at J, with 17 bases between. Germline-derived CDR1 and CDR2 are SNHLY and FYNNEI. The CDR3 bases are TGTGCCAGCAGTGAAGCGCTTCTAGCGAGTCTGACCTACAATGAGCAGTTCTTC. Translated: CASSEALLASLTYNEQFF.

The chain recombines TRBV6-5 with TRBJ2-1; no clear D gene. V lost 5 bases to trimming and J lost 6 bases, with 14 bases between them. Germline V CDR1 and CDR2: MNHEY, SVGAGI. CDR3 length equals 14 residues. The CDR3 reads CASSPDITLNEQFF. The DNA of the CDR3 is TGTGCCAGCAGTCCCGATATTACCCTCAATGAGCAGTTCTTC.